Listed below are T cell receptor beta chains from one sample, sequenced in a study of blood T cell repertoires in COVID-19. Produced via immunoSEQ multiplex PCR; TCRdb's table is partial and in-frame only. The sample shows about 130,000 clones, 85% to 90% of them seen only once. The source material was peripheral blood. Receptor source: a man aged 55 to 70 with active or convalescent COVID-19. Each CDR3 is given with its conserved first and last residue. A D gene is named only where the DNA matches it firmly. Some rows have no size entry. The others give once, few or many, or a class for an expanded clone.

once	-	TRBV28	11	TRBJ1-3	TGTGCCAGCAGTCCAGGAAACACCATATATTTT	CASSPGNTIYF
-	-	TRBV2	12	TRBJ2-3	TGTGCCAGCAGATATTCGGGAGATACGCAGTATTTT	CASRYSGDTQYF
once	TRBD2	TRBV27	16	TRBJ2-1	TGTGCCAGCAGTTGGGCGGGCGGGAGCCTATACAATGAGCAGTTCTTC	CASSWAGGSLYNEQFF
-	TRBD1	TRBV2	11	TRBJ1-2	TGTGCCAGCAATGACAGGGGTCCCTACACCTTC	CASNDRGPYTF
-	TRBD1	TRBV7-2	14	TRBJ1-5	TGTGCCAGCAGCATGACAGGGTTCGGTCAGCCCCAGCATTTT	CASSMTGFGQPQHF
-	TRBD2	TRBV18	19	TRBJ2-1	TGTGCCAGCTCACCCAGGCCCCTAGCGGGGGGAATATCCTACAATGAGCAGTTCTTC	CASSPRPLAGGISYNEQFF
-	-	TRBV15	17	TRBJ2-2	TGTGCCACCAGCAGAGATAGACGGGGTACAACGACCGGGGAGCTGTTTTTT	CATSRDRRGTTTGELFF
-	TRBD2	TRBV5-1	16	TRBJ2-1	TGCGCCAGCAGCTTGGAGGGACTAGCGGGAGTCGATGAGCAGTTCTTC	CASSLEGLAGVDEQFF
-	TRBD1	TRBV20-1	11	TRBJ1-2	TGCAGTCCAGGGGGCGGCGGTGGCTACACCTTC	CSPGGGGGYTF
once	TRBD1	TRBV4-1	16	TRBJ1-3	TGCGCCAGCAGCCGGGACAGGGGGCACTCTGGAAACACCATATATTTT	CASSRDRGHSGNTIYF
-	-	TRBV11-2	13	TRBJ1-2	TGTGCCAGCAGCCCCGCGGGGGTGGAGGGCTACACCTTC	CASSPAGVEGYTF
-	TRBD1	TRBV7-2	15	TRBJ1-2	TGTGCCAGCAGCCCCTCCACGCAGGGGGCTTACGGCTACACCTTC	CASSPSTQGAYGYTF
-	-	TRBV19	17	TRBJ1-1	TGTGCCAGTAGTGTTACTCACCCCCCCTCAGGGGCTTCTGAAGCTTTCTTT	CASSVTHPPSGASEAFF
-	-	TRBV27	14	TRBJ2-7	TGTGCCAGCAGTTTATTCGGTTACTCCTACGAGCAGTACTTC	CASSLFGYSYEQYF
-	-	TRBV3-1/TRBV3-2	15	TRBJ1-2	TGTGCCAGCAGCCCAGCCTGGGGGGGGAACTATGGCTACACCTTC	CASSPAWGGNYGYTF
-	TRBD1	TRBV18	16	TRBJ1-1	TGTGCCAGCTCACCCCGACAGGGGGCAAATGGAGGGGAAGCTTTCTTT	CASSPRQGANGGEAFF
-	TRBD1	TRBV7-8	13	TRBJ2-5	TGTGCCAGCAGCTTGGGGACAGCAGAGACCCAGTACTTC	CASSLGTAETQYF
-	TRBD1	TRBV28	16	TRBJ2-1	TGTGCCAGCAGAAATGGACAGGTTGAGGTCTACAATGAGCAGTTCTTC	CASRNGQVEVYNEQFF
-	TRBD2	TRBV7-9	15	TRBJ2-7	TGTGCCAGCAGCTTAGTCGCAGCGGGAGCCTACGAGCAGTACTTC	CASSLVAAGAYEQYF
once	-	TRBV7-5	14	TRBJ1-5	TGTGCCAGAAGCTTAAGGGGTGGCAATCAGCCCCAGCATTTT	CARSLRGGNQPQHF
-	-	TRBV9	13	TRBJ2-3	TGTGCCAGCAGCCCCGGGTCCCCAGATACGCAGTATTTT	CASSPGSPDTQYF
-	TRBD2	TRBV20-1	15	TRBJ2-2	TGCAGTGCTAGTCCCTGGGAGGGCGGAACCGGGGAGCTGTTTTTT	CSASPWEGGTGELFF
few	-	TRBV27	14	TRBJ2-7	TGTGCCAGCAGGGATCTCAAAGGGGGCTACGAGCAGTACTTC	CASRDLKGGYEQYF
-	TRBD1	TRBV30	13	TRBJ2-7	TGTGCCTGGAGTGTCGGCAGGGGGTACGAGCAGTACTTC	CAWSVGRGYEQYF
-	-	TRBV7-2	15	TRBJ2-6	TGTGCCAGCAGCCAACAGGTCTCTGGGGCCAACGTCCTGACTTTC	CASSQQVSGANVLTF
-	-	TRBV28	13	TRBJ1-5	TGTGCCACGTCGACAGGACACAATCAGCCCCAGCATTTT	CATSTGHNQPQHF
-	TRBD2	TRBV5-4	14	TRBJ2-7	TGTGCCAGCAGCCCGGGAGGGGGGGTGTACGAGCAGTACTTC	CASSPGGGVYEQYF
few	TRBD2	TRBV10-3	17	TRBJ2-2	TGTGCCATCAGTGGGGGACTAGCGGGGCCCTACACCGGGGAGCTGTTTTTT	CAISGGLAGPYTGELFF
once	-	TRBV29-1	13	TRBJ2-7	TGCAGCGTTGAAGACCGGGGTTCCTACGAGCAGTACTTC	CSVEDRGSYEQYF
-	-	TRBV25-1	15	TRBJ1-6	TGTGCCAGCAGTGTCCGGGGGGCCGTCGGGTCACCCCTCCACTTT	CASSVRGAVGSPLHF
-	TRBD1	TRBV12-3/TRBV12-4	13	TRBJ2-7	TGTGCCAGCAGCCGGGACAGGGGATACGAGCAGTACTTC	CASSRDRGYEQYF
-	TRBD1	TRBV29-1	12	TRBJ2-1	TGCAGCGTTGTTCTCTGGGGGCAGGGGGAGTTCTTC	CSVVLWGQGEFF
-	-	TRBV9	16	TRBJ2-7	TGTGCCAGCAGCGTAGAGGCGTCCAGGCCCTCCTACGAGCAGTACTTC	CASSVEASRPSYEQYF
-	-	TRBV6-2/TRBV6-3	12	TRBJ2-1	TGTGCCAGCAGTTACACTATAGACAGGTCGTTCTTC	CASSYTIDRSFF
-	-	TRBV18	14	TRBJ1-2	TGTGCCAGCTCACCTGCTGGACAGAGCTATGGCTACACCTTC	CASSPAGQSYGYTF
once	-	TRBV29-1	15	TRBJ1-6	TGCAGCGTTGCCCGGGTGAGCTCCTATAATTCACCCCTCCACTTT	CSVARVSSYNSPLHF